This T cell receptor beta chain was observed in a study of cytomegalovirus exposure and HLA in healthy donors. Study information: An early release of data contained 70 million to 95 million unique TCRs, which came from HLA-typed donors. For the roughly 370 genotyped donors, approximately 82% fell within the Caucasian-associated ancestry cluster. Points from the study as a whole: Most subjects' HLA-A and HLA-B alleles were reportedly predicted from TCR beta sequences.

In the PCR, 60 Vbeta and 13 Jbeta primers were used. As originally analysed: A later analysis counted around 80 million unique TCR beta chains, 9.5 million to 12 million shared. The protocol was immunoSEQ multiplex PCR, while the TCRdb copy is restricted to in-frame clones and leaves out a portion. V, J and clone size derive from that table, while D and trimming were established from the DNA sequence. This sample carries 50,000 to 60,000 clones, about three quarters of them seen once, and the ten largest clones take about 3.1%. Of note for this clone: Its target is not known.

The CDR3 runs 15 residues. Germline CDR1 SNHLY, CDR2 FYNNEI. V was shortened by 3 bases and J by 1 base, with 12 bases between the two germline ends. The chain links TRBV2 to TRBJ1-1; maybe TRBD1 (5 bases). This sequence originates from a man between 18 and 29 years old in good health and CMV-seronegative. Sequenced sample: PBMCs. CDR3 sequence reads: CASSDRGLTNTEAFF. For the CDR3, the DNA is TGTGCCAGCAGTGATCGGGGACTTACGAACACTGAAGCTTTCTTT.